This T cell receptor beta chain was recorded in a study of PD-L1 blockade in urothelial cancer. On the study more broadly: Patients started atezolizumab at some point between 2013 and 2015, 1,200 mg intravenously every 3 weeks. Before enrollment, 0 to 3 chemotherapy regimens had been given to patients. Median blood clonality was around 0.086, with about 86,000 unique TCRs.

This clone was counted between two and nine times. Repertoires were generated with immunoSEQ multiplex PCR, while TCRdb's copy carries only in-frame clones and drops some. The repertoire holds approximately 46,000 clones, with nearly 90% as singletons. V shed 1 base, J shed 7 bases, and the junction held 13 bases outside the gene matches. Germline lookup yields CDR1 LGHNA and CDR2 YNFKEQ. This CDR3 contains 17 residues. This clonotype originated in a man in his fifties or sixties with urothelial cancer. The rearrangement joins TRBV4-2 to TRBJ1-2; 9 bases align to TRBD1. Source: PBMCs, taken around atezolizumab (anti-PD-L1) treatment. The CDR3 nucleotides read TGTGCCAGCAGCCAAGTTGGAGGGGGGGACAGGGTATTTGGCTACACCTTC. Amino acid sequence: CASSQVGGGDRVFGYTF.